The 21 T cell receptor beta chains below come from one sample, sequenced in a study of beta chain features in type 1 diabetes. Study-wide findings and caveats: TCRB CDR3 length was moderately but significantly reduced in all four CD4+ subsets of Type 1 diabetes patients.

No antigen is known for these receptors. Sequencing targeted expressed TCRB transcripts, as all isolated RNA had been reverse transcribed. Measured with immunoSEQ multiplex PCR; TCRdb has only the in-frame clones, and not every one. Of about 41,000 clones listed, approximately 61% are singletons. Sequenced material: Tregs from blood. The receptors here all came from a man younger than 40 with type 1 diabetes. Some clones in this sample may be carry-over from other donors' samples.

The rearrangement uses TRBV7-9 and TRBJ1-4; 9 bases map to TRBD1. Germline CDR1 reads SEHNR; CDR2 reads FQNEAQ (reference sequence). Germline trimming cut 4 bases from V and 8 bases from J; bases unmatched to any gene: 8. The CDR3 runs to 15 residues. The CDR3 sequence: CASSSDRGVGEKLFF. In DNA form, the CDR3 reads TGTGCCAGCAGCTCGGACAGGGGTGTGGGAGAAAAACTGTTTTTT.

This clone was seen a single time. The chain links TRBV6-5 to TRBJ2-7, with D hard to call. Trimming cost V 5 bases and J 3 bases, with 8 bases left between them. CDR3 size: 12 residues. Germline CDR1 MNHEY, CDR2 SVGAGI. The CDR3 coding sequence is TGTGCCAGCAGTGAACATTACTACGAGCAGTACTTC. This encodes CASSEHYYEQYF.

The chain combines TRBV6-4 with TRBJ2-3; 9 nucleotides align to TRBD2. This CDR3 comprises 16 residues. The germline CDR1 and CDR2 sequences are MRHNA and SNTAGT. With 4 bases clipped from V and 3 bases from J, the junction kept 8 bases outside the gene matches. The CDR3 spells CASSGSAGGRTDTQYF. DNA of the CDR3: TGTGCCAGCAGTGGGTCGGCGGGGGGGCGTACAGATACGCAGTATTTT.

DNA of the CDR3: TGTGCCAGTAGGAGTAATGAAAAACTGTTTTTT. As protein: CASRSNEKLFF. The chain has TRBV19 and TRBJ1-4; D is ambiguous. This CDR3 is built from 11 residues. The germline V gene encodes CDR1 LNHDA and CDR2 SQIVND (reference sequence). The germline V and J ends were trimmed by 6 bases and 4 bases, with 3 bases remaining between them.

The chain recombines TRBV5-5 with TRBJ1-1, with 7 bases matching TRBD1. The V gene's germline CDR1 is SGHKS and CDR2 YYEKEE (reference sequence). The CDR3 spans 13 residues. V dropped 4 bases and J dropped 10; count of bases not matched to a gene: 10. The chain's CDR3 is CASSNQTRTGAFF. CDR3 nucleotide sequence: TGTGCCAGCAGCAACCAAACCAGGACAGGAGCTTTCTTT.

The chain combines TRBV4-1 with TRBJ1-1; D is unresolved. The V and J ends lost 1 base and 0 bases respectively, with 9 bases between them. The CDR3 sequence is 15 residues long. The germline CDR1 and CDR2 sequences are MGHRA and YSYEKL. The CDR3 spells CASSQVELMNTEAFF. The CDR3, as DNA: TGCGCCAGCAGCCAAGTTGAACTGATGAACACTGAAGCTTTCTTT.

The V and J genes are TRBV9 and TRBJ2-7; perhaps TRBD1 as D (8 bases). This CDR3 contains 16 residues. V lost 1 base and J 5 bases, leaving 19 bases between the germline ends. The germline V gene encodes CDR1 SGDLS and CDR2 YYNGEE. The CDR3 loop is CASSVLSGQGGDEQYF. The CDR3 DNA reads TGTGCCAGCAGCGTACTCTCTGGACAGGGAGGGGACGAGCAGTACTTC.

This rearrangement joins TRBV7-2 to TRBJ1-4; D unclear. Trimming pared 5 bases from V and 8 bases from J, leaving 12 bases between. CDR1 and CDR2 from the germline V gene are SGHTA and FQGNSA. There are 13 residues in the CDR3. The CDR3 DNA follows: TGTGCCAGCAGCCCTTCCGGCGGAGAAAAACTGTTTTTT. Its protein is CASSPSGGEKLFF. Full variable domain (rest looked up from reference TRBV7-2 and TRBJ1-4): GAGVSQSPSNKVTEKGKDVELRCDPISGHTALYWYRQSLGQGLEFLIYFQGNSAPDKSGLPSDRFSAERTGGSVSTLTIQRTQQEDSAVYLCASSPSGGEKLFFGSGTQLSVL.

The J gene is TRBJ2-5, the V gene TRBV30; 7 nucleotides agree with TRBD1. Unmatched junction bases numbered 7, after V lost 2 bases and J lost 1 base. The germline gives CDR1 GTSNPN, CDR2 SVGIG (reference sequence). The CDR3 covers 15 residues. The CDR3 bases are TGTGCCTGGAGTCATAGGGGGCTGGGCCAAGAGACCCAGTACTTC. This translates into CAWSHRGLGQETQYF.

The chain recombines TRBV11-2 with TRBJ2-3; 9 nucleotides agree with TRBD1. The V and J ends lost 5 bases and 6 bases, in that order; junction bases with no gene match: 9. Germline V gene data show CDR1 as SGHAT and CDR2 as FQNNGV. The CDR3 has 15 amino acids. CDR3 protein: CASSNTGQGRDTQYF. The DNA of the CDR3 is TGTGCCAGCAGCAATACGGGACAGGGTCGGGATACGCAGTATTTT.

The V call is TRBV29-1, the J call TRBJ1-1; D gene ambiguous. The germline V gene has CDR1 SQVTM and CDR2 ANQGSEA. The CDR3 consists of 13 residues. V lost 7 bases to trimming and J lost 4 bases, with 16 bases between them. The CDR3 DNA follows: TGCAGCGCCCAGACCGGGTTTGGCACTGAAGCTTTCTTT. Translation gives CSAQTGFGTEAFF.

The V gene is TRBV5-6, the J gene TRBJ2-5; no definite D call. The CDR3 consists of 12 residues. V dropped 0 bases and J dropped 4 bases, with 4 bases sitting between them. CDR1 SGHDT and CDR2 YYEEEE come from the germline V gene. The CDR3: CASSLVGETQYF. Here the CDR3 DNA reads TGTGCCAGCAGCTTGGTCGGAGAGACCCAGTACTTC. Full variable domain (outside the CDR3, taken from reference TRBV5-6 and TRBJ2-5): DAGVTQSPTHLIKTRGQQVTLRCSPKSGHDTVSWYQQALGQGPQFIFQYYEEEERQRGNFPDRFSGHQFPNYSSELNVNALLLGDSALYLCASSLVGETQYFGPGTRLLVL.

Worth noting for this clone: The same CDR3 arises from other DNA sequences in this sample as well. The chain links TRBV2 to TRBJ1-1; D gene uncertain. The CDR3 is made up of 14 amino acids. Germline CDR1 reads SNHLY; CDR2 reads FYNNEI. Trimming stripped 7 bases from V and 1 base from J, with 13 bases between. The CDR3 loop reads CASKIGVQNTEAFF. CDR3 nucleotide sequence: TGTGCCAGCAAAATCGGGGTCCAGAACACTGAAGCTTTCTTT.

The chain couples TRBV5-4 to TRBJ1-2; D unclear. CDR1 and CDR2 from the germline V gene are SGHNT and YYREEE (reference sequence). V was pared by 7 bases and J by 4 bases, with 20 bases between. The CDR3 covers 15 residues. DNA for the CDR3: TGTGCCAGCGCTAAATTACCAGGAAAGACCTATGGCTACACCTTC. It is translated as CASAKLPGKTYGYTF.

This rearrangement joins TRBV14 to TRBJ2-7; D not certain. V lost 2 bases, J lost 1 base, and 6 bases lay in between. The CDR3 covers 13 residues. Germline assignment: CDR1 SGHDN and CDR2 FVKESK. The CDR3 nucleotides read TGTGCCAGCAGCCAACACTGGTCCTACGAGCAGTACTTC. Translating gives CASSQHWSYEQYF.

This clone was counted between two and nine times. The CDR3 here is CSVADRIHEQYF. The CDR3 nucleotides are TGCAGCGTCGCAGACAGGATCCACGAGCAGTACTTC. J is TRBJ2-7 and V is TRBV29-1; perhaps TRBD1 as D (6 bases). The CDR3 contains 12 residues. V was pared by 6 bases and J by 5 bases, with 14 bases between. Germline-derived CDR1 and CDR2 are SQVTM and ANQGSEA.

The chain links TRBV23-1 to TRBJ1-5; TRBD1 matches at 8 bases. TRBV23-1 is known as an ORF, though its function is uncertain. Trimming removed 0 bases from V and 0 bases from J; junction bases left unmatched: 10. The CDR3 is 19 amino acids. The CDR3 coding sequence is TGCGCCAGCAGTCAATCGGTCGACAGGGGAAACGATAGCAATCAGCCCCAGCATTTT. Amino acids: CASSQSVDRGNDSNQPQHF.

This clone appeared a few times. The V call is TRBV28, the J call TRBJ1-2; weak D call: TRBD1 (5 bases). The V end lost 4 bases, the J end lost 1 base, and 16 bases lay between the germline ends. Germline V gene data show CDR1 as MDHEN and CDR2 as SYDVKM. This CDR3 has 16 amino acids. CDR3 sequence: CASSYLTVLDNYGYTF. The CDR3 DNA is TGTGCCAGCAGTTACCTGACAGTGTTAGATAACTATGGCTACACCTTC.

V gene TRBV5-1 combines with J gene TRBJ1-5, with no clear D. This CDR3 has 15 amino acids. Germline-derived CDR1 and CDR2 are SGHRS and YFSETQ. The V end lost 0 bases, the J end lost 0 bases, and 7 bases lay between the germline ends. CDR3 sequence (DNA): TGCGCCAGCAGCTTGGCCGGGTATAGCAATCAGCCCCAGCATTTT. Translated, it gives CASSLAGYSNQPQHF.

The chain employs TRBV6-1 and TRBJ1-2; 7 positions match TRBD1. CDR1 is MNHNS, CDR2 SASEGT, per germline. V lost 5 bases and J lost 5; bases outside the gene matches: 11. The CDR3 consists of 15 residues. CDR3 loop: CASSLHRGVGYGYTF. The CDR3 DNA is TGTGCCAGCAGTCTTCACAGGGGTGTAGGGTATGGCTACACCTTC.

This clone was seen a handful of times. The CDR3 is CASSIGGQNTEAFF. The CDR3, as DNA: TGTGCCAGTAGTATTGGGGGACAGAACACTGAAGCTTTCTTT. J is TRBJ1-1 and V is TRBV19, with TRBD1 as a possible D gene (6 bases). With 3 bases removed from V and 1 base from J, the gap between germline ends came to 9 bases. Germline CDR1 and CDR2: LNHDA and SQIVND (reference sequence). The CDR3 runs 14 residues. The full variable domain, with the rest looked up from reference TRBV19 and TRBJ1-1, is DGGITQSPKYLFRKEGQNVTLSCEQNLNHDAMYWYRQDPGQGLRLIYYSQIVNDFQKGDIAEGYSVSREKKESFPLTVTSAQKNPTAFYLCASSIGGQNTEAFFGQGTRLTVV.